This T cell receptor (beta chain) was obtained from a study of blood T cell repertoires in COVID-19. Study background: Some COVID-19 samples were acute and others convalescent; all came from the United States, Italy and Spain. T cells, B-cell-depleted T cells, or PBMCs provided the cDNA or gDNA that served as material.

How the authors handled the data: Estimated nucleated cell counts came from reference gene primer amplification. TCRdb keeps only in-frame clones here, not all; method: immunoSEQ multiplex PCR. The V and J calls and the clone size are those of that table, but D and trimming were determined from the DNA. Of about 160,000 clones listed, around nine tenths are singletons. During active infection, Seattle patients enrolled and were then monitored through disease. The clonotype comes from a man aged 60 to 69 with COVID-19, enrolled during active disease. Sequenced sample: peripheral blood.

Here the CDR3 DNA reads TGTGCCAGTAGTCCTTGGGACAGGGGAGCTGGAAACACCATATATTTT. This sequence encodes CASSPWDRGAGNTIYF. V usage is TRBV19 and J usage is TRBJ1-3; 10 bases map to TRBD1. The junction had 6 bases not matched to a gene; V was cut back by 5 bases and J by 2 bases. CDR1 and CDR2 from the germline V gene are LNHDA and SQIVND (reference sequence). The CDR3 runs 16 residues.